The TCR beta chain under discussion was sequenced for a study of T-cell reconstitution after alpha-beta-depleted transplantation in children. Preparation of the TCRbeta library involved a method that used unique molecular identifiers. TCRdb analysed the PCR reads with MiXCR anew, one entry per CDR3 protein. The data contain 260,000 or so distinct CDR3 sequences, 12% of them seen just once; the ten biggest clones take up about 2.6%. The CDR3 spans 13 residues. V was shortened by 3 bases and J by 3 bases, with 7 bases between the two germline ends. Germline V gives CDR1 SGHTA, CDR2 FQGNSA. In its sample, this clonotype was seen many times.

This chain links TRBV7-2 with TRBJ2-3, with D perhaps matching TRBD1 or TRBD2 (5 bases each). This specimen was PBMCs from the stem cell graft donor, taken from the stem cell graft. The clonotype comes from a human donor who donated a stem cell graft to a child with acute lymphoblastic leukemia. The CDR3 DNA reads as TGTGCCAGCAGCTTTGGGACGACAGATACGCAGTATTTT. Amino acid sequence: CASSFGTTDTQYF.